The T cell receptor (beta chain) under discussion was sequenced for a study of post-analysis software for immune sequencing data. With regard to this clonotype: The antigen is not known.

Study-wide results and limits: There was significantly lower normalized Chao1 diversity in multiple sclerosis patients than in controls. Five or six TRBV segments, including TRBV5-6, TRBV5-1 and TRBV20-1, were more frequent in patients than controls.

Germline lookup yields CDR1 SGHRS and CDR2 YFSETQ. The CDR3 covers 18 residues. Between the trimmed V and J ends, which lost 0 bases and 7 bases, there was a span of 23 bases. Unique molecular identifiers were built into the TCR beta cDNA libraries. The source material, roughly 0.9 to 10 million T cells, gave rise to about 500,000 cDNA molecules. TCRdb re-analysed the PCR reads in MiXCR, keeping a single row per CDR3 protein. Of around 700,000 distinct CDR3 sequences in the sample, approximately 59% are singletons; the top ten hold approximately 11%. V gene TRBV5-1 combines with J gene TRBJ2-1; D might be TRBD2 (5 bases). Sample: blood. The sequence was obtained from a girl aged 2 to 9 with multiple sclerosis. The CDR3 loop is CASSLDGPGSLGGNEQFF. DNA of the CDR3: TGCGCCAGCAGCTTGGATGGGCCGGGGTCGCTTGGTGGGAATGAGCAGTTCTTC.